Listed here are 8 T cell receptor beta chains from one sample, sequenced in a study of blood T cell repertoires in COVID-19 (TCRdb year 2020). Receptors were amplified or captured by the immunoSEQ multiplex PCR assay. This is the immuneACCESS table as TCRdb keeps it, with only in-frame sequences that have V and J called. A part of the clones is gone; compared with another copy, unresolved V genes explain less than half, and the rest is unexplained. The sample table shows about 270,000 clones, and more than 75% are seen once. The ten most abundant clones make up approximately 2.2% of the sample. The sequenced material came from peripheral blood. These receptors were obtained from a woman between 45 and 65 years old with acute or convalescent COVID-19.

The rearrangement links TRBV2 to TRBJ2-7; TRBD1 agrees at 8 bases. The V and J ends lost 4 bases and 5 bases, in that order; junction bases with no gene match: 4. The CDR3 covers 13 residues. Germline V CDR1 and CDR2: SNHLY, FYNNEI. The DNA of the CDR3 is TGTGCCAGCAGTGTCTCAGGGGGCCACGAGCAGTACTTC. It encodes CASSVSGGHEQYF.

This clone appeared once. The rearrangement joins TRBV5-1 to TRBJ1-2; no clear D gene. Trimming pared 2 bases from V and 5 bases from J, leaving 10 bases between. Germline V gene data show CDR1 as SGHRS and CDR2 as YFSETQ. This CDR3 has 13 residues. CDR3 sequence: CASSFGRRYGYTF. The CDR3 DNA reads TGCGCCAGCAGCTTTGGGAGGAGGTATGGCTACACCTTC.

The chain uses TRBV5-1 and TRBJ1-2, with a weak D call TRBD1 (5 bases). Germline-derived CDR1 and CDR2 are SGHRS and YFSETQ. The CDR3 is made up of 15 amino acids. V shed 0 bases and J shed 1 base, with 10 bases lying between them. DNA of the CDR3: TGCGCCAGCAGCTTGGTCGGCAGGGTTAACTATGGCTACACCTTC. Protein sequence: CASSLVGRVNYGYTF.

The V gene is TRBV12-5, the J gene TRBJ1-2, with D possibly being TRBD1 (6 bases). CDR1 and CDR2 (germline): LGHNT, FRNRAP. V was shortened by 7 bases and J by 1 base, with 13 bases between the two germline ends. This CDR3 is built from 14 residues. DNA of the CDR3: TGTGCTAGTGCCGCAGGGGCCCTTAACTATGGCTACACCTTC. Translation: CASAAGALNYGYTF.

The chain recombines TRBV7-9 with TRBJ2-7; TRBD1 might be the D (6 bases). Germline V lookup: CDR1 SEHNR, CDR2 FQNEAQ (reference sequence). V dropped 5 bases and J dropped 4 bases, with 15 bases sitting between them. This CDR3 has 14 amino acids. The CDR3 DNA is TGTGCCAGCAGCCTAACACGGACAGTTTACGAGCAGTACTTC. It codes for CASSLTRTVYEQYF.

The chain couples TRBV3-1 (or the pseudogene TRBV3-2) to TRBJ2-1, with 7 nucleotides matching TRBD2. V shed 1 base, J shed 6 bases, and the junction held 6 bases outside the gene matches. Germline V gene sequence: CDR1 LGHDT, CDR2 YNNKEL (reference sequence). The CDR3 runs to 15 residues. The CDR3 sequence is CASSQVGLAGNEQFF. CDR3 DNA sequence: TGTGCCAGCAGCCAAGTAGGTTTAGCGGGCAATGAGCAGTTCTTC.

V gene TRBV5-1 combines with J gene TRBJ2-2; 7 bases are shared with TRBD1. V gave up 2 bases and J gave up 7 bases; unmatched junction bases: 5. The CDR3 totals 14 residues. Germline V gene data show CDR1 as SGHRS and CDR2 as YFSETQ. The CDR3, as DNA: TGCGCCAGCAGCTTCGGGACAGCGAGCGGGGAGCTGTTTTTT. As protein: CASSFGTASGELFF.

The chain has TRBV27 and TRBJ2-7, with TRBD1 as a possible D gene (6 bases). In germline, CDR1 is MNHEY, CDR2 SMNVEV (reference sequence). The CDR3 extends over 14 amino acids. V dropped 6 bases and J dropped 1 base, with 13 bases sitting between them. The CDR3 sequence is CASSPSTGSYEQYF. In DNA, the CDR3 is TGTGCCAGCAGCCCCTCGACAGGTTCCTACGAGCAGTACTTC.